This T cell receptor delta chain is drawn from a study of γδ T cells in repeated Plasmodium falciparum infection. Study overall: Sampling occurred at baseline, pre-infection for selected infections, and 21 days post-infection.

Gammadelta T cells were flow-sorted from PBMC into Vgamma9/Vdelta2+ and Vdelta2-negative populations for bulk analysis. The CDR3 is 16 residues long. The trim removed 2 bases at V and 10 bases at J, leaving 16 bases unmatched. Germline V gives CDR1 TSWWSYY, CDR2 QGS. This clone has at least ten counts. The antigen is not known. TCRdb's listed protein matches a much larger clone and diverges from this DNA's translation at residue 11, likely through a read error; the protein shown comes from the DNA. TCRdb processed the multiplex PCR reads again with the CATT caller. Of roughly 50,000 delta-chain clones in the sample, approximately 1.5% were seen once. Notes on the study in general: Vgamma9/Vdelta2+ T cells showed a stable polyclonal repertoire with shared TCRgamma sequences.

This TCR was sampled from a pool of human donors (malaria-infected and uninfected, not separated). The chain has TRDV1 and TRDJ1; 7 bases align to TRDD3. Sequenced input: gamma-delta T cells from blood. CDR3 sequence reads: CALGELALLGGTRLIF. DNA of the CDR3: TGTGCTCTTGGGGAATTGGCCTTGCTGGGGGGTACAAGACTCATCTTT.